These T cell receptor beta chains were read from a single sample in a study of OX40 agonist ivuxolimab in advanced cancers. Clones were read by immunoSEQ multiplex PCR, and TCRdb kept only the in-frame ones, dropping some. Of tens of thousands of clones listed, 84% are singletons. The sample was CD4+ or CD8+ T cells sorted from blood, taken in a trial of the OX40 agonist ivuxolimab. These TCRs come from an adult with an advanced solid tumor such as melanoma, head and neck, liver or kidney cancer. Each CDR3 is given with its conserved first and last residue. The D gene is left open where the match is weak. The size entry is marked missing in some rows and otherwise reads once, few, many or a size class.

cdr3_nt	cdr3_aa	clone_size	j_call	d_call	v_call	cdr3_length
TGTGCCAGCAGCTCAACCGGGACAGGGCACCAGCCCCAGCATTTT	CASSSTGTGHQPQHF	NA	TRBJ1-5	TRBD1	TRBV5-6	15
TGTGCCATTGGACAGGCGAGCTATGGCTACACCTTC	CAIGQASYGYTF	NA	TRBJ1-2	TRBD1	TRBV10-3	12
TGTGCCAGCCGCATTGGGCAGGGTGTGCCTGAAGCTTTCTTT	CASRIGQGVPEAFF	medium-sized	TRBJ1-1	NA	TRBV27	14
TGTGCCAGCAGCCCCCAGCCCGGGGAGCTGTTTTTT	CASSPQPGELFF	NA	TRBJ2-2	NA	TRBV9	12
TGTGCCAGCAGCTTAGAGGGCTATGGCTACACCTTC	CASSLEGYGYTF	NA	TRBJ1-2	NA	TRBV7-2	12
TGTGCCAGCAGTTCCTCGGGCCCACTGAACACTGAAGCTTTCTTT	CASSSSGPLNTEAFF	NA	TRBJ1-1	NA	TRBV6-5	15
TGTGCCAGCAGCTTCGGCGGAGGTGACACTGAAGCTTTCTTT	CASSFGGGDTEAFF	NA	TRBJ1-1	NA	TRBV7-3	14
TGTGCCAGCAGCTTGGGGACGGGTAGGTACACTGAAGCTTTCTTT	CASSLGTGRYTEAFF	many	TRBJ1-1	NA	TRBV7-9	15
TGTGCCACCAGCAGAGACCCGGACACGAACACTGAAGCTTTCTTT	CATSRDPDTNTEAFF	NA	TRBJ1-1	NA	TRBV15	15
TGTGCCAGCAGTGAAAGGACCTACGAGCAGTACTTC	CASSERTYEQYF	NA	TRBJ2-7	NA	TRBV6-1	12
TGTGCCACCAGCGCCGGTGGTATAAGGGAAAAACTGTTTTTT	CATSAGGIREKLFF	NA	TRBJ1-4	NA	TRBV15	14
TGCGCCAGCAGCTCCCGGGCTGGGACTAGCGGGATAGTCTTCAGTGTCGCGCAGTATTTT	CASSSRAGTSGIVFSVAQYF	once	TRBJ2-3	TRBD2	TRBV5-1	20
TGTGCCAGCCGCACCGCTGGAAACACCATATATTTT	CASRTAGNTIYF	NA	TRBJ1-3	NA	TRBV11-2	12
TGTGCCAGCAGCTTGCTGGGCAGCTCTGGGGCCAACGTCCTGACTTTC	CASSLLGSSGANVLTF	NA	TRBJ2-6	NA	TRBV5-6	16
TGTGCCTCCCGGTATGAGGGGGGGGGCACAGATACGCAGTATTTT	CASRYEGGGTDTQYF	NA	TRBJ2-3	NA	TRBV25-1	15
TGTGCCAGCAGCTTAAGTGGGACGGCGACCTACGAGCAGTACTTC	CASSLSGTATYEQYF	NA	TRBJ2-7	NA	TRBV7-3	15
TGTGCCAGCAGCGTAGAAGGGACAGGGGATGAAAAACTGTTTTTT	CASSVEGTGDEKLFF	NA	TRBJ1-4	TRBD1	TRBV9	15
TGTGCCAGCGCTTGGGGGGGCAATGAGCAGTTCTTC	CASAWGGNEQFF	NA	TRBJ2-1	TRBD2	TRBV6-1	12
TGTGCCAGCAGCTTACTAGGGGGCTGGCCCCAGCATTTT	CASSLLGGWPQHF	many	TRBJ1-5	TRBD1	TRBV5-8	13
TGTGCCAGCAGCCAAGATTGGGGCTGGGAGCTGTTTTTT	CASSQDWGWELFF	once	TRBJ2-2	NA	TRBV14	13
TGTGCCAGCAGCCAAGTAGCGGGGGACTATGGCTACACCTTC	CASSQVAGDYGYTF	NA	TRBJ1-2	NA	TRBV14	14
TGTGCCAGCAGCTTAGATGGCCACGAGCAGTACTTC	CASSLDGHEQYF	NA	TRBJ2-7	NA	TRBV7-6	12
TGTGCCAGCAGTCCGACAGGGGCCGAGCAGTACTTC	CASSPTGAEQYF	NA	TRBJ2-7	TRBD1	TRBV28	12
TGTGCCAGCAGTTTAGGGACAGGGGCCTACAATGAGCAGTTCTTC	CASSLGTGAYNEQFF	NA	TRBJ2-1	TRBD1	TRBV27	15
TGCAGCGTTGCTGACGACGGCACTGAAGCTTTCTTT	CSVADDGTEAFF	once	TRBJ1-1	NA	TRBV29-1	12
TGCGCCAGCGGGGCCTTCCGAGACAATGAGCAGTTCTTC	CASGAFRDNEQFF	NA	TRBJ2-1	NA	TRBV10-2	13
TGTGCCAGCAGCCCCCTGGTGGTACAGGGGCCCGAGCGGCCCTACGAGCAGTACTTC	CASSPLVVQGPERPYEQYF	NA	TRBJ2-7	TRBD1	TRBV28	19
TGTGCCAGCAGTTCACGGACAGTGTACTCCTACGAGCAGTACTTC	CASSSRTVYSYEQYF	NA	TRBJ2-7	NA	TRBV28	15
TGTGCCAGCAGTAAAGGACTGACGGGAAACACCGGGGAGCTGTTTTTT	CASSKGLTGNTGELFF	once	TRBJ2-2	NA	TRBV27	16
TGCGCCAGCAGCCTAAGGACTAGCGGGATTCCCACGAGCTCCTACGAGCAGTACTTC	CASSLRTSGIPTSSYEQYF	NA	TRBJ2-7	TRBD2	TRBV4-1	19
TGTGCCAGCAGCTCCTCCATGCTACAGGGGGCCACTAATGAAAAACTGTTTTTT	CASSSSMLQGATNEKLFF	NA	TRBJ1-4	TRBD1	TRBV7-9	18
TGTGCCAGCAGCTCCACCCCCGGGGAGCTGTTTTTT	CASSSTPGELFF	NA	TRBJ2-2	NA	TRBV7-8	12
TGTGCCAGCAGTGGGGGGGTGCCAATATCCTACAATGAGCAGTTCTTC	CASSGGVPISYNEQFF	NA	TRBJ2-1	TRBD2	TRBV27	16
TGTGCCAGTAGGCAGATAGGCCACAATGAGCAGTTCTTC	CASRQIGHNEQFF	NA	TRBJ2-1	NA	TRBV19	13
TGTGCCAGCAGCCCCCTAGCGGGGGGGCACTATGAGCAGTTCTTC	CASSPLAGGHYEQFF	NA	TRBJ2-1	TRBD2	TRBV6-5	15
TGTGCCAGCAGCGTAGGAGTGACAGGGGGCTATGGCTACACCTTC	CASSVGVTGGYGYTF	NA	TRBJ1-2	TRBD1	TRBV9	15
TGTGCCAGCAGTTCGGGACTAGCGGGGACCACCGGGGAGCTGTTTTTT	CASSSGLAGTTGELFF	NA	TRBJ2-2	TRBD2	TRBV27	16
TGTGCCAGCAGCTTGTTCCCAGGGTCCTCTTACGAGCAGTACTTC	CASSLFPGSSYEQYF	NA	TRBJ2-7	NA	TRBV5-6	15
TGTGCCAGCAGCGCAGAAGACAGGGGCTACAATGAGCAGTTCTTC	CASSAEDRGYNEQFF	once	TRBJ2-1	TRBD1	TRBV9	15
TGTGCCAGCAGTTTGACGGGGGCCAATCAGCCCCAGCATTTT	CASSLTGANQPQHF	NA	TRBJ1-5	NA	TRBV27	14
TGTGCCAGCAATCCTCCGGGACAGGGGATCCACGAGCAGTACTTC	CASNPPGQGIHEQYF	few	TRBJ2-7	TRBD1	TRBV2	15